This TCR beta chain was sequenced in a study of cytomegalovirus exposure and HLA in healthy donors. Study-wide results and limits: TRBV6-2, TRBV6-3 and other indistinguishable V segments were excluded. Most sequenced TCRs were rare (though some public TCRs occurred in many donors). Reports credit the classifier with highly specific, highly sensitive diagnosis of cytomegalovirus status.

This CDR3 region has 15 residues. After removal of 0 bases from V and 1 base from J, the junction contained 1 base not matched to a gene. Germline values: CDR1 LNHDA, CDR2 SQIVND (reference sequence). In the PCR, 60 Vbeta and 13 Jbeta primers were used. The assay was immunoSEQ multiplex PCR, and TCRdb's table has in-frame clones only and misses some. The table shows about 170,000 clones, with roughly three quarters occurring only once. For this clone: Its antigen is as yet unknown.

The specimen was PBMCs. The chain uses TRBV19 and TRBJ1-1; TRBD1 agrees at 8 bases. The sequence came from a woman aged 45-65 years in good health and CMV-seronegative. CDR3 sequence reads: CASSIEDRANTEAFF. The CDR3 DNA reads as TGTGCCAGTAGTATAGAGGACAGGGCGAACACTGAAGCTTTCTTT.